A selection of T cell receptor beta chains follows, all from one sample in a study of blood T cell repertoires in COVID-19. Assay used: immunoSEQ multiplex PCR; TCRdb lists only in-frame clones, some missing. This sample yields around 170,000 clones, of which 74% are seen a single time; 3% belongs to the top ten. The sequenced sample consisted of peripheral blood. These receptors were taken from a woman of 80 years or more with acute or convalescent COVID-19. Both conserved end residues are part of each CDR3. The D gene is left open where the match is weak. Size values are once, few and many counts, or a class for expanded clones, and some rows have none.

-	TRBJ2-2	-	TRBV5-6	CASSLGPTGAGELFF	TGTGCCAGCAGCTTAGGGCCCACGGGGGCCGGGGAGCTGTTTTTT
-	TRBJ1-4	TRBD1	TRBV6-2/TRBV6-3	CASSYWDSNEKLFF	TGTGCCAGCAGTTACTGGGACAGTAATGAAAAACTGTTTTTT
-	TRBJ1-5	TRBD1	TRBV4-2	CASSQEGQGPQPQHF	TGTGCCAGCAGCCAAGAGGGACAGGGGCCTCAGCCCCAGCATTTT
-	TRBJ2-1	-	TRBV5-8	CASSFDSHNEQFF	TGTGCCAGCAGCTTCGACAGCCACAATGAGCAGTTCTTC
few	TRBJ2-1	TRBD2	TRBV5-4	CASSWGTSGNEQFF	TGTGCCAGCAGCTGGGGGACTAGCGGGAATGAGCAGTTCTTC
-	TRBJ2-2	-	TRBV5-1	CASSPGQNTGELFF	TGCGCCAGCAGCCCGGGACAGAACACCGGGGAGCTGTTTTTT
once	TRBJ1-5	-	TRBV27	CASSYVRHQPQHF	TGTGCCAGCAGCTACGTGCGTCATCAGCCCCAGCATTTT
-	TRBJ2-7	-	TRBV6-1	CASSEALAGSYEQYF	TGTGCCAGCAGTGAAGCACTGGCGGGCTCCTACGAGCAGTACTTC
-	TRBJ2-7	TRBD2	TRBV5-1	CASSLGLAGAYEQYF	TGCGCCAGCAGCTTGGGACTAGCGGGAGCGTACGAGCAGTACTTC
-	TRBJ1-3	-	TRBV24-1	CATRDRNEIPISGNTIYF	TGTGCCACACGAGACAGGAACGAAATACCGATCTCTGGAAACACCATATATTTT
-	TRBJ2-1	TRBD2	TRBV5-1	CASSTWTSGVVGNEQFF	TGCGCCAGCAGCACTTGGACTAGCGGGGTGGTCGGGAATGAGCAGTTCTTC
-	TRBJ2-7	-	TRBV19	CASSLLGDNYEQYF	TGTGCCAGTAGCCTTCTGGGAGATAACTACGAGCAGTACTTC
-	TRBJ1-6	TRBD1	TRBV2	CATSTGEGYNSPLHF	TGTGCCACCTCGACAGGGGAAGGCTATAATTCACCCCTCCACTTT
once	TRBJ2-7	TRBD2	TRBV5-4	CASSLLTGTSGRAYEQYF	TGTGCCAGCAGCTTATTGACAGGGACTAGCGGGAGGGCGTACGAGCAGTACTTC
-	TRBJ1-2	-	TRBV19	CATRGFGVIDYGYTF	TGTGCCACCCGGGGTTTCGGGGTCATTGACTATGGCTACACCTTC
once	TRBJ1-1	-	TRBV2	CASSDLGGTEAFF	TGTGCCAGCAGTGATTTAGGGGGAACTGAAGCTTTCTTT
once	TRBJ1-5	-	TRBV2	CASSNSGVSNQPQHF	TGTGCCAGCAGTAACTCAGGGGTAAGCAATCAGCCCCAGCATTTT
-	TRBJ2-1	TRBD2	TRBV5-1	CASSLPPIGERGSYNEQFF	TGCGCCAGCAGCTTGCCCCCAATAGGGGAGCGGGGCTCCTACAATGAGCAGTTCTTC
many	TRBJ1-1	TRBD1	TRBV6-5	CASSYSGRGPEAFF	TGTGCCAGCAGTTACTCGGGCAGGGGGCCTGAAGCTTTCTTT
-	TRBJ2-1	TRBD2	TRBV19	CASSQGLASTYNEQFF	TGTGCCAGTAGTCAGGGACTAGCGAGCACCTACAATGAGCAGTTCTTC
-	TRBJ1-1	-	TRBV27	CASSFLRVRSTEAFF	TGTGCCAGCAGTTTCCTCAGGGTTCGTAGCACTGAAGCTTTCTTT
-	TRBJ1-6	TRBD1	TRBV28	CASVLGQDNSPLHF	TGTGCCAGCGTGTTGGGACAGGACAATTCACCCCTCCACTTT
-	TRBJ1-5	-	TRBV3-1/TRBV3-2	CASSQGRGYSNQPQHF	TGTGCCAGCAGCCAAGGCCGGGGTTATAGCAATCAGCCCCAGCATTTT
few	TRBJ2-2	-	TRBV5-1	CASSRGTENTGELFF	TGCGCCAGCAGCCGCGGGACGGAGAACACCGGGGAGCTGTTTTTT
-	TRBJ2-3	TRBD1	TRBV6-1	CASSGGIQGAQDTQYF	TGTGCCAGCAGTGGGGGGATACAGGGGGCACAAGATACGCAGTATTTT
-	TRBJ1-5	TRBD1	TRBV7-8	CASRGQVGQPQHF	TGTGCCAGCCGCGGACAGGTCGGTCAGCCCCAGCATTTT
-	TRBJ1-1	-	TRBV19	CASSESGVYTEAFF	TGTGCCAGTAGTGAGTCAGGGGTATACACTGAAGCTTTCTTT
-	TRBJ1-4	TRBD1	TRBV5-1	CASSSRGQGEKLFF	TGCGCCAGCAGCTCCAGGGGGCAAGGTGAAAAACTGTTTTTT
-	TRBJ2-3	TRBD2	TRBV7-9	CASSLGLAGALDTQYF	TGTGCCAGCAGCTTGGGGCTAGCGGGAGCGTTGGATACGCAGTATTTT
-	TRBJ1-4	-	TRBV28	CASSFRSGNEKLFF	TGTGCCAGCAGTTTTCGGTCGGGTAATGAAAAACTGTTTTTT
-	TRBJ2-7	TRBD2	TRBV3-1/TRBV3-2	CASSQVWTSGSYEQYF	TGTGCCAGCAGCCAAGTATGGACTAGCGGGAGCTACGAGCAGTACTTC
-	TRBJ1-1	-	TRBV9	CASSTGVDTEAFF	TGTGCCAGCAGCACTGGAGTCGACACTGAAGCTTTCTTT
-	TRBJ2-1	-	TRBV18	CASSPLRDSYNEQFF	TGTGCCAGCTCACCCCTCCGGGACTCCTACAATGAGCAGTTCTTC
-	TRBJ2-2	-	TRBV7-2	CASSYQRRAQSFTGELFF	TGTGCCAGCAGCTACCAACGGAGGGCCCAGTCGTTCACCGGGGAGCTGTTTTTT
-	TRBJ2-1	-	TRBV6-1	CASSEPRDWNNEQFF	TGTGCCAGCAGTGAACCCCGGGACTGGAACAATGAGCAGTTCTTC
-	TRBJ1-2	-	TRBV28	CASSSRVRFEPYGYTF	TGTGCCAGCAGTTCGCGAGTACGATTTGAGCCTTATGGCTACACCTTC
-	TRBJ2-6	-	TRBV29-1	CSFQGSGGANVLTF	TGCAGCTTCCAGGGTTCGGGTGGGGCCAACGTCCTGACTTTC
-	TRBJ2-1	TRBD2	TRBV5-4	CASSPPREPYNEQFF	TGTGCCAGCAGCCCGCCGCGGGAGCCGTACAATGAGCAGTTCTTC
-	TRBJ1-1	-	TRBV7-3	CASSSRVETEAFF	TGTGCCAGCAGCTCCAGGGTAGAGACTGAAGCTTTCTTT
-	TRBJ2-6	TRBD2	TRBV5-1	CASSRGAGANVLTF	TGCGCCAGCAGTCGGGGGGCTGGGGCCAACGTCCTGACTTTC
-	TRBJ2-7	TRBD2	TRBV27	CASSILAGVIQSEQYF	TGTGCCAGCAGCATACTAGCGGGAGTAATACAGTCCGAGCAGTACTTC
-	TRBJ1-3	-	TRBV5-1	CASSLEQGSGNTIYF	TGCGCCAGCAGCTTGGAACAGGGCTCAGGAAACACCATATATTTT
-	TRBJ2-3	TRBD2	TRBV2	CASRAGLSTDTQYF	TGTGCCAGCAGAGCGGGGCTTAGCACAGATACGCAGTATTTT
-	TRBJ2-6	TRBD2	TRBV28	CASTRLAGGPGANVLTF	TGTGCCAGCACCCGACTAGCGGGAGGCCCTGGGGCCAACGTCCTGACTTTC
-	TRBJ1-6	-	TRBV28	CASSHGQSSYNSPLHF	TGTGCCAGCAGCCATGGACAGAGCTCCTATAATTCACCCCTCCACTTT
few	TRBJ1-5	TRBD1	TRBV27	CASSRRDSPWQPQHF	TGTGCCAGCAGCCGACGGGACAGCCCATGGCAGCCCCAGCATTTT
-	TRBJ1-4	-	TRBV2	CASRRLSNEKLFF	TGTGCCAGCAGGAGGCTTTCTAATGAAAAACTGTTTTTT
-	TRBJ2-3	TRBD2	TRBV5-4	CASSLVLAGGNTQYF	TGTGCCAGCAGCTTGGTACTAGCGGGAGGAAATACGCAGTATTTT
-	TRBJ1-4	TRBD1	TRBV4-1	CASSPDRGSEKLFF	TGCGCCAGCAGCCCAGACAGGGGGAGTGAAAAACTGTTTTTT
-	TRBJ2-5	-	TRBV29-1	CSPRLIRGGETQYF	TGCAGCCCACGCCTGATTAGGGGGGGAGAGACCCAGTACTTC
-	TRBJ1-2	TRBD1	TRBV6-5	CASSSRGSLLGGYTF	TGTGCCAGCAGTTCCAGGGGGTCTCTCCTGGGAGGCTACACCTTC
-	TRBJ1-6	-	TRBV10-2	CASSELESSYNSPLHF	TGCGCCAGCAGTGAGCTGGAGAGCTCCTATAATTCACCCCTCCACTTT
-	TRBJ1-5	-	TRBV15	CATSRTPSGQPQHF	TGTGCCACCAGCAGGACTCCCTCGGGTCAGCCCCAGCATTTT
-	TRBJ2-2	TRBD2	TRBV28	CASTQELALPTGELFF	TGTGCCAGCACCCAAGAACTAGCGTTACCCACCGGGGAGCTGTTTTTT
-	TRBJ1-2	-	TRBV14	CASSQGRGGYGYTF	TGTGCCAGCAGCCAAGGACGGGGAGGCTATGGCTACACCTTC
-	TRBJ2-1	TRBD2	TRBV3-1/TRBV3-2	CASSQETPLAGGVDEQFF	TGTGCCAGCAGCCAAGAAACTCCGCTAGCGGGAGGTGTGGATGAGCAGTTCTTC
-	TRBJ1-4	-	TRBV7-8	CASSFGGTNEKLFF	TGTGCCAGCAGCTTTGGAGGAACTAATGAAAAACTGTTTTTT
few	TRBJ2-7	TRBD1	TRBV7-9	CASSPKWTGGGYEQYF	TGTGCCAGCAGCCCTAAATGGACAGGGGGAGGCTACGAGCAGTACTTC
-	TRBJ2-1	TRBD2	TRBV7-9	CASSPRTSGYNEQFF	TGTGCCAGCAGCCCTAGGACTAGCGGTTACAATGAGCAGTTCTTC
few	TRBJ2-5	TRBD2	TRBV9	CASSVSSGSMTQYF	TGTGCCAGCAGCGTCTCTAGCGGGAGTATGACCCAGTACTTC